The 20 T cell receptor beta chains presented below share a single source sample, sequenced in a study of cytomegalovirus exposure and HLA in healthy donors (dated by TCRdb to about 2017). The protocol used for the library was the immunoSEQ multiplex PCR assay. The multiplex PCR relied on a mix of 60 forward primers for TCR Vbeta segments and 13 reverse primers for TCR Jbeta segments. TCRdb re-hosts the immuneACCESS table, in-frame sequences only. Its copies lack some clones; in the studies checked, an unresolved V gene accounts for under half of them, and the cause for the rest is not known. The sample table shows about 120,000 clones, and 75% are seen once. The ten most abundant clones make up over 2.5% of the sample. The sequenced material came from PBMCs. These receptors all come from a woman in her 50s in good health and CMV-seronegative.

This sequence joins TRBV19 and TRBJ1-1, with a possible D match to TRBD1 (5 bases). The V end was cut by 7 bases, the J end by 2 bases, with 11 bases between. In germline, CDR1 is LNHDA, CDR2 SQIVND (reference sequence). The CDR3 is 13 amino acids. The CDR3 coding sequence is TGTGCCAGTATGGGGCAGCCCAACACTGAAGCTTTCTTT. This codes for CASMGQPNTEAFF. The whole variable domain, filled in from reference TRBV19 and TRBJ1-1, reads DGGITQSPKYLFRKEGQNVTLSCEQNLNHDAMYWYRQDPGQGLRLIYYSQIVNDFQKGDIAEGYSVSREKKESFPLTVTSAQKNPTAFYLCASMGQPNTEAFFGQGTRLTVV.

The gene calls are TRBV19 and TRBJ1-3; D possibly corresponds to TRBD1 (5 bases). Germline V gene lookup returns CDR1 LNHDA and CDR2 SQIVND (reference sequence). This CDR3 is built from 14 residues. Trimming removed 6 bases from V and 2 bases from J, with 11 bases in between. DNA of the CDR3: TGTGCCAGTAGCACCGGGACTACTGGAAACACCATATATTTT. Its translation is CASSTGTTGNTIYF.

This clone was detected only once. The CDR3 is CASTSGRAAYNEQFF. In nucleotides, the CDR3 is TGCGCCAGCACGAGCGGGAGGGCCGCCTACAATGAGCAGTTCTTC. V and J are TRBV4-1 and TRBJ2-1; 10 nucleotides match TRBD2. The V gene's germline CDR1 is MGHRA and CDR2 YSYEKL. Trimming removed 7 bases from V and 2 bases from J; junction bases left unmatched: 5. This CDR3 region has 15 residues.

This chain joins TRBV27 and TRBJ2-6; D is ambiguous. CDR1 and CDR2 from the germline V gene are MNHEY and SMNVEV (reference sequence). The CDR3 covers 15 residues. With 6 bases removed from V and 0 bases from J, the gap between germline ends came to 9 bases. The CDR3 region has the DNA TGTGCCAGCAGGACTCCGAGCTCTGGGGCCAACGTCCTGACTTTC. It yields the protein CASRTPSSGANVLTF.

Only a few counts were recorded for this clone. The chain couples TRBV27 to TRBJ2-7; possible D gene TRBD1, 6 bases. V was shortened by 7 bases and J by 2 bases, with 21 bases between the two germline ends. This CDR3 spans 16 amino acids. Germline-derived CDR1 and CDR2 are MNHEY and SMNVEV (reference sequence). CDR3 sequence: CASTGRDRDNPYEQYF. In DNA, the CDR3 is TGTGCCAGCACTGGACGAGACCGGGACAACCCCTACGAGCAGTACTTC.

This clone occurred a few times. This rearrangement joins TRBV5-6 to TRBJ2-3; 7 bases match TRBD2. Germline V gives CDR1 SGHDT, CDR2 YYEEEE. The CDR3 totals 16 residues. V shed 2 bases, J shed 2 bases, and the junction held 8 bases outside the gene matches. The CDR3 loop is CASSFSGRSLTDTQYF. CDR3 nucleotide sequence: TGTGCCAGCAGCTTTAGCGGGCGTTCTCTCACAGATACGCAGTATTTT.

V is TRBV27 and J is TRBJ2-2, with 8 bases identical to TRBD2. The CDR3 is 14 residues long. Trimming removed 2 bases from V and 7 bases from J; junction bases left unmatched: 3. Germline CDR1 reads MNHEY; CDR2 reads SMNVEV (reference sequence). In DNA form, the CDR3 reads TGTGCCAGCAGTTTAATAGCGGGGATCGGGGAGCTGTTTTTT. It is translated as CASSLIAGIGELFF.

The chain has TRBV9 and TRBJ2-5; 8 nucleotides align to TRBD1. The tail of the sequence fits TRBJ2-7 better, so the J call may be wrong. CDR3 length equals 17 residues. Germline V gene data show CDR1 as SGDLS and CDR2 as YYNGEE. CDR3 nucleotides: TGTGCCAGCAGCGTATTGCGGACTCGGACAGGGTGGGCCGAGCAGTACTTC. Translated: CASSVLRTRTGWAEQYF.

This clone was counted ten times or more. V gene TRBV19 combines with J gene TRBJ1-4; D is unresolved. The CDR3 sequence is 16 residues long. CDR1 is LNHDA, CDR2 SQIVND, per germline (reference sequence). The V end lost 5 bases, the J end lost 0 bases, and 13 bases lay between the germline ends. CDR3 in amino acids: CASSGQASATNEKLFF. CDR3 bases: TGTGCCAGTAGTGGGCAGGCCTCTGCAACTAATGAAAAACTGTTTTTT. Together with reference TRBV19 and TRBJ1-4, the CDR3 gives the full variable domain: DGGITQSPKYLFRKEGQNVTLSCEQNLNHDAMYWYRQDPGQGLRLIYYSQIVNDFQKGDIAEGYSVSREKKESFPLTVTSAQKNPTAFYLCASSGQASATNEKLFFGSGTQLSVL.

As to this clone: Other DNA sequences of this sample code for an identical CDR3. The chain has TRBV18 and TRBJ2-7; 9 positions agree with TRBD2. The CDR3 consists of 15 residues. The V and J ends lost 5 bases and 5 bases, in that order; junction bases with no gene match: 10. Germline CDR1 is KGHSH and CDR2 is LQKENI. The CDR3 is CASSTGSGSVHEQYF. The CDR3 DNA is TGTGCCAGCTCAACGGGTAGCGGGAGCGTCCACGAGCAGTACTTC.

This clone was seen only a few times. The CDR3 DNA is TGCGCCAGCAGCTCCGAAGCGGGAGCGGTAATCTACAATGAGCAGTTCTTC. Amino acids: CASSSEAGAVIYNEQFF. V gene TRBV5-1 combines with J gene TRBJ2-1; TRBD2 matches at 8 bases. The trim removed 3 bases at V and 3 bases at J, leaving 11 bases unmatched. The CDR3 length is 17 residues. Germline V gives CDR1 SGHRS, CDR2 YFSETQ.

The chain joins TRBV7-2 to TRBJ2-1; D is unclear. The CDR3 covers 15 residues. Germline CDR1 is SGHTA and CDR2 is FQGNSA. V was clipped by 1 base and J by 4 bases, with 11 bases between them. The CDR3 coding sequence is TGTGCCAGCAGCTTAGTCCAGCGCTCATACAATGAGCAGTTCTTC. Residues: CASSLVQRSYNEQFF.

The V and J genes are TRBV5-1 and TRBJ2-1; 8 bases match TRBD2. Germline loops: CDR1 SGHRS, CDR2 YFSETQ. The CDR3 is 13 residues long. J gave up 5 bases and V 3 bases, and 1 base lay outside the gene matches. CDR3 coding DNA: TGCGCCAGCAGCTCACTAGCGGACAATGAGCAGTTCTTC. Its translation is CASSSLADNEQFF. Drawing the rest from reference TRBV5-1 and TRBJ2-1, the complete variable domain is KAGVTQTPRYLIKTRGQQVTLSCSPISGHRSVSWYQQTPGQGLQFLFEYFSETQRNKGNFPGRFSGRQFSNSRSEMNVSTLELGDSALYLCASSSLADNEQFFGPGTRLTVL.

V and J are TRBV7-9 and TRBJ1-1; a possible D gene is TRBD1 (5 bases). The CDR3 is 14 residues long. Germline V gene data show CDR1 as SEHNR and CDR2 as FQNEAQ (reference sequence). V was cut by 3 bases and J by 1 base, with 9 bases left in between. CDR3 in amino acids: CASSFHTGNTEAFF. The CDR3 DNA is TGTGCCAGCAGCTTCCACACAGGGAACACTGAAGCTTTCTTT.

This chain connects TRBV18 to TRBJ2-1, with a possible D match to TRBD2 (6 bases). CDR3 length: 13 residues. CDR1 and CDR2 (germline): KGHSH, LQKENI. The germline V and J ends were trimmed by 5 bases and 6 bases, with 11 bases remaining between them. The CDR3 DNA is TGTGCCAGCTCAGAGGGACTCATCAATGAGCAGTTCTTC. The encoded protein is CASSEGLINEQFF.

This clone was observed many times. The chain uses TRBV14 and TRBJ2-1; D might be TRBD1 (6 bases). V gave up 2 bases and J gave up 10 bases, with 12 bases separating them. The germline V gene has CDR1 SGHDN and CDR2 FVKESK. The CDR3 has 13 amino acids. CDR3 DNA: TGTGCCAGCAGCCAAACAGGGTTCTTAGAGCAGTTCTTC. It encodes CASSQTGFLEQFF.

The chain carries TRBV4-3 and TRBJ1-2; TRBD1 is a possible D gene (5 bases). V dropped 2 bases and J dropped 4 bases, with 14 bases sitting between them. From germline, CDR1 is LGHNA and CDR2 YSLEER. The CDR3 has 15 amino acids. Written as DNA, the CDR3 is TGCGCCAGCAGCCAAAGTGCGGGGGACGGCTATGGCTACACCTTC. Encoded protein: CASSQSAGDGYGYTF.

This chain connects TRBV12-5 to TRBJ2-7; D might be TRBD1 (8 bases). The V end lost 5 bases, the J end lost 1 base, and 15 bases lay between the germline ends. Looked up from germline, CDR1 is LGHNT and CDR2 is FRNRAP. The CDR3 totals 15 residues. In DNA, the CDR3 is TGTGCTAGTGGTCTCTACAGGGGGGGATCCTACGAGCAGTACTTC. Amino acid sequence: CASGLYRGGSYEQYF.

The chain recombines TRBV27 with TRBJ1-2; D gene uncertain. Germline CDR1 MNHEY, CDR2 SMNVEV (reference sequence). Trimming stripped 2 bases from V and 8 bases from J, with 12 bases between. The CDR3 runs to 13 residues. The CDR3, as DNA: TGTGCCAGCAGTTTAAACGGTCTCGGGGGCTACACCTTC. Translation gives CASSLNGLGGYTF.

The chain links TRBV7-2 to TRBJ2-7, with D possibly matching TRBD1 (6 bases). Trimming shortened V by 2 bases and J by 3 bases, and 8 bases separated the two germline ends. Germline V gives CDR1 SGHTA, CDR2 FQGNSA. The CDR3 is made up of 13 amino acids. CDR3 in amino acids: CASSLTGFYEQYF. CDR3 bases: TGTGCCAGCAGCTTAACAGGGTTCTACGAGCAGTACTTC.